These 6 T cell receptor beta chains share one sample of origin, sequenced in a study of Graves' ophthalmopathy and Graves' hyperthyroidism. Investigators amplified TCR beta CDR3 regions from RNA transcripts. In the first round, RT-PCR was carried out with HTBI primers, and a multiplex PCR formed the second round. TCRdb fed the multiplex PCR reads into MiXCR, producing one record per CDR3 protein. The repertoire consists of approximately 700,000 distinct CDR3 sequences, with 40% occurring once and the leading ten covering 44%. Sequenced input: peripheral blood. The receptors come from an adult man with Graves' ophthalmopathy.

With respect to this clonotype: One end of the junction fails to match germline, which may point to a read error. CDR3 residues: CASSLGGSGNTTYF. As DNA, the CDR3 is TGTGCCAGCAGTTTAGGGGGCTCTGGAAACACCACATATTTT. This chain links TRBV9 with TRBJ1-3, with TRBD1 matching 7 bases. The CDR3 has 14 residues. Germline values: CDR1 SGDLS, CDR2 YYNGEE.

The CDR3 loop is CASSLLMGIRQPQHF. The CDR3 DNA sequence: TGTGCCAGCAGTTTATTAATGGGGATCAGGCAGCCCCAGCATTTT. The chain is built from TRBV25-1 and TRBJ1-5, with unresolved D. The CDR3 is 15 residues long. Per germline, CDR1 MGHDK and CDR2 SYGVNS. V shed 5 bases and J shed 7 bases, with 18 bases lying between them.

The rearrangement joins TRBV10-3 to TRBJ2-7; D possibly corresponds to TRBD1 (6 bases). Germline values: CDR1 ENHRY, CDR2 SYGVKD. V lost 3 bases to trimming and J lost 8 bases, with 14 bases between them. The CDR3 is 13 residues long. CDR3 nucleotide sequence: TGTGCCATCAGTGACCGAACAGGGTACCAGCAGTACTTC. Its protein product is CAISDRTGYQQYF.

The V and J genes are TRBV28 and TRBJ1-1; TRBD1 is a possible D gene (5 bases). Trimming took 7 bases from V and 4 from J, leaving 19 bases between them. Germline V lookup: CDR1 MDHEN, CDR2 SYDVKM. The CDR3 consists of 15 residues. CDR3 amino acids: CASIGAEAGTTEAFF. In nucleotides, the CDR3 is TGTGCCAGCATCGGGGCAGAGGCAGGGACCACTGAAGCTTTCTTT.

For this clonotype: A read error may account for a junction end that differs from germline. The V call is TRBV7-6, the J call TRBJ2-5; 9 nucleotides align to TRBD2. The CDR3 covers 17 residues. CDR1 is SGHVS and CDR2 is FNYEAQ in the germline V gene. In DNA, the CDR3 is TGTGTCAGCAGCTTTAAGGACGGCGGGGGGGCCATAGAGACCCAGTACTTC. This translates into CVSSFKDGGGAIETQYF.

This clonotype was seen at least ten times. The chain joins TRBV15 to TRBJ2-5, with D maybe TRBD2 (5 bases). Germline V gene sequence: CDR1 LNHNV, CDR2 YYDKDF (reference sequence). V was cut by 1 base and J by 3 bases, with 6 bases left in between. The CDR3 covers 13 residues. The CDR3 sequence is CATSRGEKETQYF. The CDR3 DNA follows: TGTGCCACCAGCAGAGGGGAGAAAGAGACCCAGTACTTC.